This is a list of T cell receptor beta chains from one sample in a study of type 1 regulatory T cells. These receptors' targets are unknown. TCRdb ran MiXCR on the reads and lists one entry per CDR3 protein. The table has roughly 71,000 distinct CDR3 sequences, approximately 64% seen once. The sample comprised cultured T cells, either the whole culture or a sorted T cell fraction (not recorded which). The receptor set was obtained from a human donor in good health. CDR3s include the opening cysteine and the closing phenylalanine or tryptophan. The D gene is left open where the match is weak. Expanded clones get a size class; other rows say once, few or many, or leave the size out.

v_gene: TRBV12-3/TRBV12-4; j_gene: TRBJ2-7; abundance: .; d_gene: TRBD2; CDR3aa: CASSLTSGAYEQYF; CDR3nt: TGTGCCAGCAGCCTGACTAGCGGGGCCTACGAGCAGTACTTC
v_gene: TRBV28; j_gene: TRBJ2-5; abundance: once; d_gene: TRBD2; CDR3aa: CASSTFRLAGEVETQYF; CDR3nt: TGTGCCAGCAGTACATTTCGACTAGCGGGAGAGGTGGAGACCCAGTACTTC
v_gene: TRBV20-1; j_gene: TRBJ2-5; abundance: .; d_gene: TRBD2; CDR3aa: CSARKGASGTETQYF; CDR3nt: TGCAGTGCTAGAAAAGGGGCTAGCGGGACTGAGACCCAGTACTTC
v_gene: TRBV5-1; j_gene: TRBJ2-3; abundance: many; d_gene: .; CDR3aa: CASSLSRGRTSTDTQYF; CDR3nt: TGCGCCAGCAGCTTGTCGCGGGGTCGGACTAGCACAGATACGCAGTATTTT
v_gene: TRBV7-2; j_gene: TRBJ2-1; abundance: large; d_gene: TRBD2; CDR3aa: CASSLVPGLAGGRDEQFF; CDR3nt: TGTGCCAGCAGCTTAGTCCCGGGACTAGCGGGAGGGCGGGATGAGCAGTTCTTC
v_gene: TRBV7-9; j_gene: TRBJ2-3; abundance: few; d_gene: .; CDR3aa: CASSRRQDSSTDTQYF; CDR3nt: TGTGCCAGCAGCCGTCGTCAAGATTCTAGCACAGATACGCAGTATTTT
v_gene: TRBV7-9; j_gene: TRBJ2-2; abundance: .; d_gene: TRBD2; CDR3aa: CAGRIGTSGSSYTGELFF; CDR3nt: TGTGCCGGCAGAATCGGGACTAGCGGGAGTTCGTATACCGGGGAGTTGTTTTTT
v_gene: TRBV7-9; j_gene: TRBJ2-3; abundance: .; d_gene: .; CDR3aa: CASSLGGEPDTQYF; CDR3nt: TGTGCCAGCAGCTTGGGGGGAGAACCAGATACGCAGTATTTT
v_gene: TRBV6-5; j_gene: TRBJ2-6; abundance: .; d_gene: .; CDR3aa: CASSYSGANVLTF; CDR3nt: TGTGCCAGCAGTTACTCTGGGGCCAACGTCCTGACTTTC
v_gene: TRBV29-1; j_gene: TRBJ2-1; abundance: .; d_gene: .; CDR3aa: CSVEDRMADSYNEQFF; CDR3nt: TGCAGCGTTGAAGATCGAATGGCAGACTCCTACAATGAGCAGTTCTTC
v_gene: TRBV19; j_gene: TRBJ2-2; abundance: .; d_gene: TRBD2; CDR3aa: CATREGRIGELFF; CDR3nt: TGTGCCACTCGGGAGGGCCGGATCGGGGAGCTGTTTTTT
v_gene: TRBV30; j_gene: TRBJ1-6; abundance: once; d_gene: .; CDR3aa: CACNTGAYNSPLHF; CDR3nt: TGTGCCTGCAACACCGGGGCCTATAATTCACCCCTCCACTTT
v_gene: TRBV7-9; j_gene: TRBJ2-7; abundance: .; d_gene: .; CDR3aa: CASSANSYEQYF; CDR3nt: TGTGCCAGCAGCGCCAACTCCTACGAGCAGTACTTC
v_gene: TRBV7-8; j_gene: TRBJ2-3; abundance: .; d_gene: .; CDR3aa: CASSQIDTQYF; CDR3nt: TGTGCCAGCTCCCAAATAGATACGCAGTATTTT
v_gene: TRBV20-1; j_gene: TRBJ1-2; abundance: few; d_gene: TRBD1; CDR3aa: CSASGDRGNYGYTF; CDR3nt: TGCAGTGCTAGCGGGGACAGGGGCAACTATGGCTACACCTTC
v_gene: TRBV20-1; j_gene: TRBJ2-7; abundance: .; d_gene: TRBD2; CDR3aa: CSARVPSGSYEQYF; CDR3nt: TGCAGTGCTAGAGTCCCTAGCGGGAGCTACGAGCAGTACTTC